This T cell receptor (beta chain) derives from a study of OX40 agonist ivuxolimab in advanced cancers. Whole-study findings and limits: Dosing at 0.1 to 3.0 mg/kg was accompanied by clonal expansion of CD4+ and CD8+ blood T cells by week 6. Normalized T-cell clonal expansion was also low in some nonresponders. No determination was made of the antigen specificity of the expanded peripheral T cells.

Worth noting for this clone: The target antigen is unknown.

Only in-frame clones appear in the TCRdb table, and some are missing; sequencing was by immunoSEQ multiplex PCR. There are 100,000 or so clones in the sample; approximately 85% occur only once, and 3.5% to 4% lies in the top ten. CDR1 is MNHEY, CDR2 SMNVEV, per germline (reference sequence). V was pared by 3 bases and J by 8 bases, with 10 bases between. The CDR3 runs 13 residues. The material sequenced was CD4+ or CD8+ T cells sorted from blood, taken in a trial of the OX40 agonist ivuxolimab. This clonotype was obtained from an adult with an advanced solid tumor such as melanoma, head and neck, liver or kidney cancer. The chain recombines TRBV27 with TRBJ1-4; a possible D gene is TRBD1 (5 bases). The CDR3 protein is CASSFVAGEKLFF. The CDR3 DNA follows: TGTGCCAGCAGTTTTGTCGCAGGGGAAAAACTGTTTTTT. Complete variable domain (other parts from reference TRBV27 and TRBJ1-4): EAQVTQNPRYLITVTGKKLTVTCSQNMNHEYMSWYRQDPGLGLRQIYYSMNVEVTDKGDVPEGYKVSRKEKRNFPLILESPSPNQTSLYFCASSFVAGEKLFFGSGTQLSVL.